The 4 T cell receptor beta chains below come from one sample, sequenced in a study of blood T cell repertoires in COVID-19 (dated by TCRdb to between 2020 and 2021). Library creation used the immunoSEQ multiplex PCR assay. Sourced from immuneACCESS, this table was stored by TCRdb with only in-frame sequences that have V and J called. A share of the clones is absent; for the studies checked, an unresolved V gene accounts for under half, and the remainder has no known explanation. Across this sample there are roughly 220,000 clones, with roughly 80% seen only once. The ten largest clones take up approximately 8.4% of the sample. Sample: peripheral blood. These receptors all come from a woman aged 80 or older with COVID-19, enrolled during active disease.

The CDR3 bases are TGTGCCAGTACCAGAGGGGGCACTAATGAAAAACTGTTTTTT. It yields the protein CASTRGGTNEKLFF. The V and J genes are TRBV19 and TRBJ1-4; 7 bases map to TRBD1. Germline V CDR1 and CDR2: LNHDA, SQIVND (reference sequence). This CDR3 is built from 14 residues. The V gene end was trimmed by 7 bases and the J gene end by 2 bases; junction bases not matched to a gene: 4.

Comment on this clone: With a much larger clone just one base away, this may be a read error. V is TRBV28 and J is TRBJ2-7, with a possible D match to TRBD1 (6 bases). Trimming took 6 bases from V and 2 from J, leaving 14 bases between them. The V gene's germline CDR1 is MDHEN and CDR2 SYDVKM. This CDR3 has 14 residues. The CDR3 bases are TGTGCCAGCAGATCCGGGACACAGACCTACGAGCAGTACTTC. Its translation is CASRSGTQTYEQYF.

Only one count was recorded for this clone. The genes are TRBV4-1 and TRBJ2-5; tentative D call: TRBD2 (6 bases). Germline V gene lookup returns CDR1 MGHRA and CDR2 YSYEKL. The V end lost 4 bases, the J end lost 2 bases, and 14 bases lay between the germline ends. This CDR3 has 15 amino acids. The CDR3 sequence: CASSLADVPQETQYF. The CDR3 DNA reads as TGCGCCAGCAGCCTAGCGGACGTTCCACAAGAGACCCAGTACTTC.

This clone occurred a few times. This sequence joins TRBV12-5 and TRBJ1-2; 8 nucleotides align to TRBD1. The CDR3 has 15 amino acids. Germline V gene data show CDR1 as LGHNT and CDR2 as FRNRAP. Trimming cost V 6 bases and J 4 bases; bases outside gene matches: 10. The CDR3 nucleotides read TGTGCTAGTGGGACTCGGACAGGGTTCAGCTATGGCTACACCTTC. Translation gives CASGTRTGFSYGYTF. Together with reference TRBV12-5 and TRBJ1-2, the CDR3 gives the full variable domain: DARVTQTPRHKVTEMGQEVTMRCQPILGHNTVFWYRQTMMQGLELLAYFRNRAPLDDSGMPKDRFSAEMPDATLATLKIQPSEPRDSAVYFCASGTRTGFSYGYTFGSGTRLTVV.